This entry features one T cell receptor (beta chain) sequence. Its antigen is undetermined. Viral peptide pool expansion of antigen-specific CD4+ T cells preceded sequencing in the ViraFEST assay. The culture ran for approximately 10 days before CD4+ T cells were isolated. Vaccination of participants consisted of two doses of either the BNT162b2 or mRNA-1273 vaccine. This entry belongs to a study of vaccination effects on CD4 cells after COVID-19. The length of the CDR3 is 17 residues. Trimming cost V 0 bases and J 2 bases; bases outside gene matches: 6. Germline V gives CDR1 SGHNT, CDR2 YENEEA. The protocol was immunoSEQ multiplex PCR, while the TCRdb copy is restricted to in-frame clones and leaves out a portion. In the table there are roughly 34,000 clones, around 80% of which are singletons.

The source of this sequence is a human donor who received a COVID-19 vaccine. Some clones in this sample may be carry-over from other donors' samples. The chain couples TRBV11-3 to TRBJ2-5; 10 bases agree with TRBD2. This specimen consisted of CD4+ T cells from PBMCs cultured with HCoV-NL63 spike peptides, obtained after COVID-19 vaccination. The CDR3 sequence is CASSLDKISGGQETQYF. The CDR3 DNA follows: TGTGCCAGCAGCTTAGATAAGATTAGCGGGGGGCAAGAGACCCAGTACTTC.